The present entry profiles one TCR beta chain with its context. This specimen comes from a study of early T cells in non-severe SARS-CoV-2 infection. For the study at large: The authors sequenced bulk RNA from unsorted whole blood, leaving chains unpaired.

The protocol attached unique molecular identifiers to individual cDNA molecules. MiXCR, applied by TCRdb to the 5' RACE reads, yields one record per CDR3 protein. The table shows 75,000 to 100,000 distinct CDR3 sequences, with roughly 14% occurring only once. Sequencing was carried out using whole blood. This clonotype was obtained from an adult who was a healthcare worker with PCR-confirmed SARS-CoV-2 infection or an uninfected control (not recorded which).

The CDR3 DNA reads as TGTGCCACGGGGGGGCCTCCGGAGACCCAGTACTTC. Protein product: CATGGPPETQYF. The chain combines TRBV28 with TRBJ2-5; TRBD2 matches 8 bases. CDR3 length: 12 amino acids. Germline V CDR1 and CDR2: MDHEN, SYDVKM. The junction had 6 bases not matched to a gene; V was cut back by 10 bases and J by 5 bases.